The 26 T cell receptor beta chains reported below all come from one sample, sequenced in a study of response to subunit inactivated influenza vaccine. Using its own MiXCR run on the RT-PCR reads, TCRdb lists one record per CDR3 protein. This sample has just under 550,000 distinct CDR3 sequences, with under 25% found just once. The same sample was also studied in work on T cells expressing NK-cell markers. From that study: For TCR beta, cDNA was produced by 5'RACE template switching with UMIs.

The sequencing used CD4+ T cells sorted from PBMCs, collected 11 to 12 days after vaccination. These receptors were obtained from a man aged 45 to 65 who received an inactivated influenza vaccine.

There are a few counts of this clonotype. The V and J genes are TRBV27 and TRBJ2-1; 8 nucleotides line up with TRBD2. From germline, CDR1 is MNHEY and CDR2 SMNVEV (reference sequence). The CDR3 has 16 amino acids. V lost 5 bases to trimming and J lost 2 bases; unmatched junction nucleotides: 8. DNA of the CDR3: TGTGCCAGCAGTGCAAAAACTAGCGGCCCCTACAATGAGCAGTTCTTC. Encoded protein: CASSAKTSGPYNEQFF.

Only a few counts were recorded for this clonotype. The chain carries TRBV5-1 and TRBJ2-1, with D perhaps matching TRBD2 (5 bases). V lost 5 bases and J 12 bases, leaving 15 bases between the germline ends. Germline CDR1 reads SGHRS; CDR2 reads YFSETQ. The CDR3 covers 12 residues. CDR3 protein: CASRSGDLGQFF. CDR3 bases: TGCGCCAGCAGGTCCGGGGATCTTGGGCAGTTCTTC.

V and J are TRBV7-8 and TRBJ1-5; no clear D gene. This CDR3 comprises 16 residues. V was clipped by 1 base and J by 1 base, with 11 bases between them. The germline V gene encodes CDR1 SGHVS and CDR2 FQNEAQ. CDR3 residues: CASSLGQVLSNQPQHF. As DNA, the CDR3 is TGTGCCAGCAGCTTAGGGCAGGTTCTCAGCAATCAGCCCCAGCATTTT.

The chain has TRBV28 and TRBJ1-6; D gene uncertain. The CDR3 runs to 11 residues. Looked up from germline, CDR1 is MDHEN and CDR2 is SYDVKM. V dropped 6 bases and J dropped 13 bases, with 10 bases sitting between them. The CDR3: CASRTGDPLHF. The CDR3, as DNA: TGTGCCAGCAGGACCGGTGATCCCCTCCACTTT.

The rearrangement links TRBV11-3 to TRBJ2-1; 8 positions agree with TRBD2. With V trimmed by 5 bases and J by 2 bases, 8 bases remained unmatched. The germline V gene has CDR1 SGHNT and CDR2 YENEEA. This CDR3 contains 16 residues. DNA of the CDR3: TGTGCCAGCAGCCGTGGGGGCGGGGGGCCCTACAATGAGCAGTTCTTC. It specifies CASSRGGGGPYNEQFF.

The rearrangement uses TRBV6-5 and TRBJ2-7; the D gene is possibly TRBD1 (6 bases). Trimming took 5 bases from V and 5 from J, leaving 10 bases between them. This CDR3 region has 12 residues. CDR1 and CDR2 (germline): MNHEY, SVGAGI. The CDR3 here is CASSDRSHEQYF. CDR3 nucleotides: TGTGCCAGCAGTGACAGGTCCCACGAGCAGTACTTC.

This clonotype was recorded many times. The chain recombines TRBV11-2 with TRBJ2-5, with D possibly TRBD1 on 6 matching bases. This CDR3 has 15 residues. The germline V and J ends were trimmed by 4 bases and 5 bases, with 17 bases remaining between them. In germline, CDR1 is SGHAT, CDR2 FQNNGV. CDR3 residues: CASSSLNRAWETQYF. The CDR3 region has the DNA TGTGCCAGCAGCTCCTTGAACAGGGCCTGGGAGACCCAGTACTTC.

This clonotype was counted between two and nine times. The chain recombines TRBV5-4 with TRBJ2-1; 8 positions match TRBD2. CDR1 SGHNT and CDR2 YYREEE come from the germline V gene (reference sequence). The CDR3 loop spans 17 amino acids. V was clipped by 0 bases and J by 4 bases; unmatched bases: 9. CDR3 protein: CASSLDTGLVYYNEQFF. The CDR3 DNA reads as TGTGCCAGCAGCTTGGACACGGGACTAGTCTATTACAATGAGCAGTTCTTC.

The chain's CDR3 is CSASKITRGTYEQYF. CDR3 DNA sequence: TGCAGTGCTAGCAAAATTACCAGGGGAACCTACGAGCAGTACTTC. The V and J genes are TRBV20-1 and TRBJ2-7, with a tentative D call TRBD1 (6 bases). Looked up from germline, CDR1 is DFQATT and CDR2 is SNEGSKA (reference sequence). V was pared by 3 bases and J by 2 bases, with 17 bases between. The length of the CDR3 is 15 residues.

There are a few counts of this clonotype. This chain connects TRBV27 to TRBJ2-3; 7 nucleotides line up with TRBD2. V shed 2 bases, J shed 2 bases, and the junction held 16 bases outside the gene matches. CDR3 length equals 19 residues. The germline gives CDR1 MNHEY, CDR2 SMNVEV (reference sequence). In DNA form, the CDR3 reads TGTGCCAGCAGTTTACTGGGGGGGTTTGATGGGTCTAACACAGATACGCAGTATTTT. It yields the protein CASSLLGGFDGSNTDTQYF.

This clonotype showed up just a few times. J is TRBJ2-3 and V is TRBV3-1, with D unclear. Germline values: CDR1 LGHDT, CDR2 YNNKEL (reference sequence). V lost 4 bases and J lost 4, with 18 bases in between. The CDR3 consists of 16 residues. The CDR3 loop reads CASSPMRIPRADTQYF. The CDR3 nucleotides are TGTGCCAGCAGCCCTATGAGGATTCCTCGGGCAGATACGCAGTATTTT.

The sample holds a few counts of this clonotype. V usage is TRBV20-1 and J usage is TRBJ1-1; D uncertain. CDR1 is DFQATT, CDR2 SNEGSKA, per germline (reference sequence). The CDR3 spans 12 residues. CDR3 sequence: CSLMAANTEAFF. DNA for the CDR3: TGCAGCCTTATGGCTGCGAACACTGAAGCTTTCTTT.

This chain links TRBV29-1 with TRBJ2-2, with D possibly matching TRBD1 (5 bases). Germline CDR1 reads SQVTM; CDR2 reads ANQGSEA. The V end was cut by 4 bases, the J end by 6 bases, with 15 bases between. The CDR3 has 14 residues. Written as DNA, the CDR3 is TGCAGCGTTGGAAGCCTCAGGGTTGCCGGGGAGCTGTTTTTT. Protein: CSVGSLRVAGELFF.

This clonotype was counted a few times. The genes are TRBV20-1 and TRBJ2-5; a possible D gene is TRBD2 (6 bases). The CDR3 covers 12 residues. CDR1 and CDR2 from the germline V gene are DFQATT and SNEGSKA (reference sequence). Trimming stripped 3 bases from V and 5 bases from J, with 10 bases between. CDR3 sequence: CSASGSRETQYF. The CDR3, as DNA: TGCAGTGCTAGCGGGAGCAGGGAGACCCAGTACTTC.

In this sample, this clonotype turned up many times. V gene TRBV7-2 combines with J gene TRBJ1-1; 7 bases match TRBD1. V shed 9 bases and J 1 base; nucleotides not matched to a gene: 8. Germline loops: CDR1 SGHTA, CDR2 FQGNSA. There are 14 residues in the CDR3. CDR3 residues: CASSPRQGNTEAFF. The CDR3 bases are TGTGCCAGTAGTCCTCGACAGGGGAACACTGAAGCTTTCTTT.

The chain joins TRBV20-1 to TRBJ1-5; 8 nucleotides match TRBD1. V shed 3 bases, J shed 3 bases, and the junction held 4 bases outside the gene matches. Germline V lookup: CDR1 DFQATT, CDR2 SNEGSKA (reference sequence). The length of the CDR3 is 14 residues. The CDR3 is CSARQGADNQPQHF. The CDR3 nucleotides read TGCAGTGCTAGGCAGGGGGCGGACAATCAGCCCCAGCATTTT.

This chain uses TRBV6-5 with TRBJ2-5, with TRBD1 matching over 9 bases. Germline assignment: CDR1 MNHEY and CDR2 SVGAGI. The junction had 3 bases not matched to a gene; V was cut back by 0 bases and J by 4 bases. CDR3 size: 15 residues. CDR3 protein: CASSYSKQGAETQYF. Written as DNA, the CDR3 is TGTGCCAGCAGTTACTCGAAACAGGGGGCAGAGACCCAGTACTTC.

This clonotype was found a few times. J is TRBJ2-1 and V is TRBV10-3, with D tentatively TRBD1 (5 bases). The CDR3 contains 15 residues. V lost 0 bases, J lost 4 bases, and 10 bases lay in between. Germline V CDR1 and CDR2: ENHRY, SYGVKD. The chain's CDR3 is CAISESGDRYNEQFF. In DNA, the CDR3 is TGTGCCATCAGTGAGTCGGGCGACAGATACAATGAGCAGTTCTTC.

The chain couples TRBV28 to TRBJ2-5, with TRBD2 as a possible D gene (5 bases). The CDR3 loop spans 18 amino acids. V was shortened by 6 bases and J by 1 base, with 24 bases between the two germline ends. CDR1 is MDHEN, CDR2 SYDVKM, per germline. CDR3 in amino acids: CASSQVGSHPPVQETQYF. The CDR3 DNA is TGTGCCAGCAGCCAAGTTGGGAGTCATCCACCCGTCCAAGAGACCCAGTACTTC.

The chain employs TRBV29-1 and TRBJ2-3, with 9 bases fitting TRBD2. Germline lookup yields CDR1 SQVTM and CDR2 ANQGSEA. J lost 2 bases, V lost 4 bases, and 7 bases had no gene match. This CDR3 contains 15 residues. CDR3 sequence reads: CSVGPSGRFTDTQYF. The CDR3 DNA reads as TGCAGCGTTGGGCCCAGCGGGAGGTTCACAGATACGCAGTATTTT.

The chain couples TRBV20-1 to TRBJ2-3; D is unclear. V lost 6 bases to trimming and J lost 4 bases, with 11 bases between them. In germline, CDR1 is DFQATT, CDR2 SNEGSKA (reference sequence). This CDR3 is built from 12 residues. The DNA of the CDR3 is TGCAGTGCAGTAGCTGGGTCAGATACGCAGTATTTT. This translates into CSAVAGSDTQYF.

This clonotype was detected ten times or more. The chain recombines TRBV5-5 with TRBJ1-1; D gene uncertain. V was cut by 4 bases and J by 1 base, with 8 bases left in between. Germline V gene lookup returns CDR1 SGHKS and CDR2 YYEKEE (reference sequence). The CDR3 is 13 amino acids. The CDR3: CASSNTENTEAFF. The CDR3, as DNA: TGTGCCAGCAGCAACACAGAGAACACTGAAGCTTTCTTT.

This clonotype turned up a few times. The chain joins TRBV2 to TRBJ1-2; 7 positions match TRBD1. The CDR3 has 14 residues. Germline CDR1 reads SNHLY; CDR2 reads FYNNEI. V shed 6 bases, J shed 2 bases, and the junction held 6 bases outside the gene matches. CDR3 region: CASRLRDRNYGYTF. The CDR3 nucleotides are TGTGCCAGCAGACTCCGGGACAGAAACTATGGCTACACCTTC.

The sample holds a few counts of this clonotype. This chain uses TRBV3-1 with TRBJ2-5, with D uncertain. The CDR3 loop spans 15 amino acids. The V gene lost 1 base and the J gene lost 5 bases, with 14 bases spanning the gap. From germline, CDR1 is LGHDT and CDR2 YNNKEL (reference sequence). This CDR3 reads CASSQGTLVSETQYF. CDR3 in DNA: TGTGCCAGCAGCCAAGGGACCCTGGTATCGGAGACCCAGTACTTC.

The genes are TRBV3-1 and TRBJ1-4; D perhaps matches TRBD1 (6 bases). V was clipped by 3 bases and J by 7 bases, with 15 bases between them. CDR3 length equals 15 residues. Germline V CDR1 and CDR2: LGHDT, YNNKEL (reference sequence). CDR3 residues: CASSHRGPRGEKLFF. The CDR3 DNA sequence: TGTGCCAGCAGCCACCGGGGGCCCCGGGGTGAAAAACTGTTTTTT.

There are a few counts of this clonotype. The V call is TRBV5-1, the J call TRBJ1-1; D unclear. CDR1 is SGHRS, CDR2 YFSETQ, per germline. This CDR3 spans 13 amino acids. V was shortened by 0 bases and J by 8 bases, with 11 bases between the two germline ends. CDR3 coding DNA: TGCGCCAGCAGCTTGGCCCGCGAGTCGGAAGCTTTCTTT. This translates into CASSLARESEAFF.